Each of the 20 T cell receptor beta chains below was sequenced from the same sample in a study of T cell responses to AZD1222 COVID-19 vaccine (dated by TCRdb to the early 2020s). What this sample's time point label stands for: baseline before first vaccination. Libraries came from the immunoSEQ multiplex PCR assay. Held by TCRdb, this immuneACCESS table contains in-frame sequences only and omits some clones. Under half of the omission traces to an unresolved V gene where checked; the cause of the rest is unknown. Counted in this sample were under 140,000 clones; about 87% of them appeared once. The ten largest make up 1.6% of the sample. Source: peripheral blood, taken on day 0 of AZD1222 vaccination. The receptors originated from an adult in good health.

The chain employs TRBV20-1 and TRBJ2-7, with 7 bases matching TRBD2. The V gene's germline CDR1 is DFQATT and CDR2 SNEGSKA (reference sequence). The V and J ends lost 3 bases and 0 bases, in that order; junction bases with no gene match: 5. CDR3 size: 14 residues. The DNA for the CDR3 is TGCAGTGCTAGTACGGGGGGATTCTCCTACGAGCAGTACTTC. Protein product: CSASTGGFSYEQYF.

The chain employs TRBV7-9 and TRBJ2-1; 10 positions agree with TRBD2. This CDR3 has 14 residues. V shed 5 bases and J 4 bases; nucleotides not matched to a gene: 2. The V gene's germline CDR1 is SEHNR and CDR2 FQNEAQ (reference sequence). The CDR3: CASSVGLAYNEQFF. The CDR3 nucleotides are TGTGCCAGCAGCGTGGGACTAGCGTACAATGAGCAGTTCTTC.

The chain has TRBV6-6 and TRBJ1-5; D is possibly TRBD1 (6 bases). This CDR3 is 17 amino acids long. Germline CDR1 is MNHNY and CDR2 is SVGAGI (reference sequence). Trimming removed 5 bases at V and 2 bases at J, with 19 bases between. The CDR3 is CASSQKGGLLGNQPQHF. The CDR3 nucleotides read TGTGCCAGCAGTCAAAAGGGGGGTTTATTAGGCAATCAGCCCCAGCATTTT.

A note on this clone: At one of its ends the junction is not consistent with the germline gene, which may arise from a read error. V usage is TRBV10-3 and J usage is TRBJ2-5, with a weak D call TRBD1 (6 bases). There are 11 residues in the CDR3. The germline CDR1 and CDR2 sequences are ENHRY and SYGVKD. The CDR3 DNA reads TGTGCCATCAGTGTCCTGGACAGCCTGCACTTC. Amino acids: CAISVLDSLHF.

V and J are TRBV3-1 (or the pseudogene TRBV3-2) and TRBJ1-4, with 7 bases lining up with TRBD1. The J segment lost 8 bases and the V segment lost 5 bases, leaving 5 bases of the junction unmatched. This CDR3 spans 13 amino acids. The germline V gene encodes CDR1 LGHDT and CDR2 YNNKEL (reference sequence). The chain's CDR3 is CASSNDRDEKLFF. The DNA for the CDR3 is TGTGCCAGCAGCAACGACAGGGACGAAAAACTGTTTTTT.

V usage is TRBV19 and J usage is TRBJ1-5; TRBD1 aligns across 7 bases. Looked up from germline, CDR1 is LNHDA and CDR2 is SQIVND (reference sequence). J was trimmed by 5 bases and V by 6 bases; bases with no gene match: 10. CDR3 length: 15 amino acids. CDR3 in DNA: TGTGCCAGTAGCCTGGGGACAGCCGGTTATCAGCCCCAGCATTTT. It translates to CASSLGTAGYQPQHF. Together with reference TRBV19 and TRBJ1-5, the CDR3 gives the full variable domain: DGGITQSPKYLFRKEGQNVTLSCEQNLNHDAMYWYRQDPGQGLRLIYYSQIVNDFQKGDIAEGYSVSREKKESFPLTVTSAQKNPTAFYLCASSLGTAGYQPQHFGDGTRLSIL.

The CDR3 loop is CASSRGLGTEAFF. The DNA of the CDR3 is TGTGCCAGCAGTAGGGGTTTAGGGACTGAAGCTTTCTTT. V usage is TRBV6-5 and J usage is TRBJ1-1, with a weak D call TRBD1 (5 bases). The V gene's germline CDR1 is MNHEY and CDR2 SVGAGI. The CDR3 consists of 13 residues. Trimming removed 5 bases at V and 5 bases at J, with 12 bases between.

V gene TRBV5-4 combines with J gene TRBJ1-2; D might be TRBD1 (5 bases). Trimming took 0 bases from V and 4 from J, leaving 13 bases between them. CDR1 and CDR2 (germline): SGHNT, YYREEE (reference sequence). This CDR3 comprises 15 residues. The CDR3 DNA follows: TGTGCCAGCAGCTTGGCGGCAGGGCTCAGCTATGGCTACACCTTC. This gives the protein CASSLAAGLSYGYTF.

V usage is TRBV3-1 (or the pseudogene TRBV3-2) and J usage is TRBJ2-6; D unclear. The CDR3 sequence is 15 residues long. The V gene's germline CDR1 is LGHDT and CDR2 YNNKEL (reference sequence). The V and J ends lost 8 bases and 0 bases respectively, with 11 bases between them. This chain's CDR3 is CASRETSSGANVLTF. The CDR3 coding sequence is TGTGCCAGCCGAGAAACCAGCTCTGGGGCCAACGTCCTGACTTTC.

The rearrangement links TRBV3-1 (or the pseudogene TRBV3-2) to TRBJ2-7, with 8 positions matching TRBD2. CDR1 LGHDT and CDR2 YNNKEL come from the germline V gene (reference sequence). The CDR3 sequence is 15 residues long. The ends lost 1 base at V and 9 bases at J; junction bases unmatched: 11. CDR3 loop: CASSQVAGPLVGQYF. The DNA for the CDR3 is TGTGCCAGCAGCCAAGTAGCGGGACCTCTTGTTGGGCAGTACTTC.

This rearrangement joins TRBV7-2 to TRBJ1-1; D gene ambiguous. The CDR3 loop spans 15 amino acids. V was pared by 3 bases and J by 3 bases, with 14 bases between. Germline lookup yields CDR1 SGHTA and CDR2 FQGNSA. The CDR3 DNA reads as TGTGCCAGCAGCTTTCGTAAACTGGGTCACACTGAAGCTTTCTTT. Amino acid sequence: CASSFRKLGHTEAFF. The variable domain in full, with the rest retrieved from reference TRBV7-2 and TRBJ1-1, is GAGVSQSPSNKVTEKGKDVELRCDPISGHTALYWYRQSLGQGLEFLIYFQGNSAPDKSGLPSDRFSAERTGGSVSTLTIQRTQQEDSAVYLCASSFRKLGHTEAFFGQGTRLTVV.

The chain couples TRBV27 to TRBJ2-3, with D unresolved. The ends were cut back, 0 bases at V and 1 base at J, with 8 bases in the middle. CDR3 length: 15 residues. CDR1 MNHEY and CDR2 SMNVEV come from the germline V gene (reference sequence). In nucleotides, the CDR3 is TGTGCCAGCAGTTTATCCCGGACCCGCACAGATACGCAGTATTTT. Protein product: CASSLSRTRTDTQYF.

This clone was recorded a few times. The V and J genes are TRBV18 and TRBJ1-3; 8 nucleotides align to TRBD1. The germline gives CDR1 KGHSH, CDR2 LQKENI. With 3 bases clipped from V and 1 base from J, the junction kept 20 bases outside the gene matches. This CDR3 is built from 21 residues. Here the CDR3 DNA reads TGTGCCAGCTCACCCAGAACCGGGACAGGTTCAGTAACTTTATCTGGAAACACCATATATTTT. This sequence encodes CASSPRTGTGSVTLSGNTIYF.

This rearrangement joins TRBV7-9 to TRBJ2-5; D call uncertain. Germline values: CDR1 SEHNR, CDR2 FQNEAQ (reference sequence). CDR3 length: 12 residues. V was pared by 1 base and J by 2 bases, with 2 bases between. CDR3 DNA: TGTGCCAGCAGCTTAGGTCAAGAGACCCAGTACTTC. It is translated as CASSLGQETQYF.

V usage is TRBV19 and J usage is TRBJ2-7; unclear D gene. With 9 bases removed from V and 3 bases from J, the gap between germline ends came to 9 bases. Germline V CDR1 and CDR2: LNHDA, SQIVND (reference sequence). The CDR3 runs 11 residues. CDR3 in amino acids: CASGSLYEQYF. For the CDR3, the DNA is TGTGCCAGCGGTTCCCTCTACGAGCAGTACTTC. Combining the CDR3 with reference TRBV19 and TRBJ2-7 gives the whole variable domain DGGITQSPKYLFRKEGQNVTLSCEQNLNHDAMYWYRQDPGQGLRLIYYSQIVNDFQKGDIAEGYSVSREKKESFPLTVTSAQKNPTAFYLCASGSLYEQYFGPGTRLTVT.

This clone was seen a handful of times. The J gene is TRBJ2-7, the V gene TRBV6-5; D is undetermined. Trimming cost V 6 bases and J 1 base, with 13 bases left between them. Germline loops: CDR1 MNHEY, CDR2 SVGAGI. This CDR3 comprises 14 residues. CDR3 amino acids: CASSPPTVSYEQYF. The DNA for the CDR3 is TGTGCCAGCAGCCCCCCGACGGTGTCCTACGAGCAGTACTTC.

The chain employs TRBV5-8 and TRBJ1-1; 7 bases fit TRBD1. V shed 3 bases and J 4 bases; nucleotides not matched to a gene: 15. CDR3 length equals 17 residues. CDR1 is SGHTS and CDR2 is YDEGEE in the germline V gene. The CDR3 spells CASSSPEGASLGTEAFF. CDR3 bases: TGTGCCAGCAGCTCCCCGGAGGGGGCGTCGTTAGGCACTGAAGCTTTCTTT.

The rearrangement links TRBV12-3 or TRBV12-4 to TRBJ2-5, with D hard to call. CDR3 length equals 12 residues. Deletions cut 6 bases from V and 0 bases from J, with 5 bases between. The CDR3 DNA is TGTGCCAGCAGCCCGGACCAAGAGACCCAGTACTTC. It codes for CASSPDQETQYF.

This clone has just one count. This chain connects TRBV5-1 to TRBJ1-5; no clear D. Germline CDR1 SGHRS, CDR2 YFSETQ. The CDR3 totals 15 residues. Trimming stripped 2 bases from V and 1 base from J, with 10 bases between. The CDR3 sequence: CASSFMDPSNQPQHF. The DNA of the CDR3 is TGCGCCAGCAGCTTCATGGACCCGAGCAATCAGCCCCAGCATTTT.

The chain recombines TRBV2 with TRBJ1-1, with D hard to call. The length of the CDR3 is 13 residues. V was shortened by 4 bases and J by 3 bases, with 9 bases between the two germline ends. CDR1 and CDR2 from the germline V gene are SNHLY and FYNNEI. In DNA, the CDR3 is TGTGCCAGCAGTGGTAACTGGGACACTGAAGCTTTCTTT. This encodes CASSGNWDTEAFF.